This TCR beta chain was found in a study of blood T cell repertoires in COVID-19. Study-level background: Samples representing acute and convalescent COVID-19 were sourced from the United States, Italy and Spain. T cells, B-cell-depleted T cells, or PBMCs provided the cDNA or gDNA that served as material.

Germline values: CDR1 SGHVS, CDR2 FNYEAQ. Germline trimming cut 1 base from V and 4 bases from J; bases unmatched to any gene: 7. CDR3 size: 17 residues. The authors' processing: How many nucleated cells were present was estimated from reference gene primer amplification. Assay: immunoSEQ multiplex PCR; the TCRdb copy retains only in-frame clones and omits some. Clone size and the V and J calls come from that table; the DNA yielded D and trimming. The repertoire holds 100,000 to 120,000 clones, with roughly 80% as singletons. This chain uses TRBV7-6 with TRBJ2-6, with 7 bases matching TRBD1. The receptor comes from an older woman with acute or convalescent COVID-19. The source material was peripheral blood. The CDR3 is CASSLEGRGTGANVLTF. The CDR3 DNA reads as TGTGCCAGCAGCTTAGAGGGCAGGGGGACCGGGGCCAACGTCCTGACTTTC.